What follows are 15 T cell receptor beta chains derived from one specimen sequenced in a study of blood T cells in healthy people across ages. A sample-barcoded 5' primer and a J-beta primer mix were used in a second PCR of roughly 6 to 11 cycles. TCRdb analysed the 5' RACE reads with MiXCR anew, one entry per CDR3 protein. This repertoire shows under 2 million distinct CDR3 sequences, approximately 32% found once; its top ten account for roughly 10%. The sample taken for sequencing was blood. These receptors were taken from a young woman in good health.

A note on this clonotype: A clone one base away is much larger, so this may be a read error. This sequence joins TRBV4-1 and TRBJ2-3; no clear D. The germline V gene encodes CDR1 MGHRA and CDR2 YSYEKL. V lost 1 base to trimming and J lost 10 bases, with 12 bases between them. This CDR3 contains 13 residues. CDR3 sequence (DNA): TGCGCCAGCAGCCAAGTCCCAGGAGTAGCGCAGTATTTT. Protein product: CASSQVPGVAQYF.

The chain links TRBV4-3 to TRBJ2-7; weak D call: TRBD2 (5 bases). Trimming took off 0 bases at V and 3 bases at J, with 21 bases between the two ends. The CDR3 has 18 amino acids. Germline values: CDR1 LGHNA, CDR2 YSLEER. Written as DNA, the CDR3 is TGCGCCAGCAGCCAAGATTGGGTACGGCCGGGGTCTGGCTACGAGCAGTACTTC. Encoded protein: CASSQDWVRPGSGYEQYF.

As concerns this clonotype: A single base separates this from a much larger clone, so it may be a read error. This sequence joins TRBV20-1 and TRBJ2-7, with TRBD1 matching 7 bases. The CDR3 spans 15 residues. Germline CDR1 DFQATT, CDR2 SNEGSKA (reference sequence). The DNA of the CDR3 is TGCAGTGCTCGAACCAGGGAAGGGGGCTCCCACGAGCAGTACTTC. It encodes CSARTREGGSHEQYF.

The rearrangement uses TRBV24-1 and TRBJ2-7; 9 nucleotides line up with TRBD1. After removal of 11 bases from V and 3 bases from J, the junction contained 7 bases not matched to a gene. The CDR3 is 13 residues long. Germline loops: CDR1 KGHDR, CDR2 SFDVKD. The CDR3 region has the DNA TGTGCCATTGGGGGACAGGGAAACTACGAGCAGTACTTC. This gives the protein CAIGGQGNYEQYF.

The chain employs TRBV9 and TRBJ1-2; no firm D call. The V gene lost 0 bases and the J gene lost 7 bases, with 31 bases spanning the gap. This CDR3 has 20 residues. Looked up from germline, CDR1 is SGDLS and CDR2 is YYNGEE. The chain's CDR3 is CASSVVVPSDLDRYRGGYTF. For the CDR3, the DNA is TGTGCCAGCAGCGTAGTAGTGCCATCCGACTTAGACCGGTATCGGGGTGGCTACACCTTC.

This chain uses TRBV9 with TRBJ2-5, with a tentative D call TRBD2 (7 bases). Germline values: CDR1 SGDLS, CDR2 YYNGEE. The V end lost 0 bases, the J end lost 7 bases, and 13 bases lay between the germline ends. This CDR3 is built from 14 residues. In DNA, the CDR3 is TGTGCCAGCAGCGTAGAGGGGGGGCTAGGGACCCAGTACTTC. Its translation is CASSVEGGLGTQYF.

This clonotype was seen a handful of times. The rearrangement links TRBV7-2 to TRBJ1-2, with D unclear. The CDR3 contains 13 residues. Germline V lookup: CDR1 SGHTA, CDR2 FQGNSA. Trimming removed 5 bases from V and 4 bases from J, with 11 bases in between. The CDR3 region is CASSQQNLYGYTF. CDR3 nucleotide sequence: TGTGCCAGCAGCCAGCAAAACCTCTATGGCTACACCTTC.

J is TRBJ2-1 and V is TRBV28, with 8 positions matching TRBD1. V dropped 6 bases and J dropped 12; count of bases not matched to a gene: 19. CDR3 length: 16 residues. The germline V gene encodes CDR1 MDHEN and CDR2 SYDVKM. In DNA form, the CDR3 reads TGTGCCAGCAGAAATAGAGGGGACAGGCCGACCGGTGGGCAGTTCTTC. This sequence encodes CASRNRGDRPTGGQFF.

V is TRBV7-9 and J is TRBJ2-5; the match to TRBD2 covers 10 bases. CDR1 is SEHNR, CDR2 FQNEAQ, per germline (reference sequence). V dropped 3 bases and J dropped 4; count of bases not matched to a gene: 8. The CDR3 spans 16 residues. Here the CDR3 reads CASSLPPSGGGETQYF. CDR3 sequence (DNA): TGTGCCAGCAGCTTGCCACCTAGCGGGGGCGGAGAGACCCAGTACTTC.

V is TRBV5-1 and J is TRBJ2-7; a weak D match, TRBD1 (5 bases). Germline CDR1 is SGHRS and CDR2 is YFSETQ. The V end was cut by 2 bases, the J end by 5 bases, with 20 bases between. The CDR3 is 16 amino acids. CDR3 DNA sequence: TGCGCCAGCAGCTTTGGCTTCATGGCCAGGGTTCACGAGCAGTACTTC. Amino acid sequence: CASSFGFMARVHEQYF.

The chain links TRBV15 to TRBJ2-1; D is ambiguous. Germline lookup yields CDR1 LNHNV and CDR2 YYDKDF (reference sequence). Trimming pared 0 bases from V and 4 bases from J, leaving 7 bases between. The CDR3 contains 14 residues. CDR3 residues: CATSRDRFYNEQFF. The CDR3 DNA is TGTGCCACCAGCAGAGATAGGTTTTACAATGAGCAGTTCTTC.

This clonotype occurred a few times. The CDR3 region has the DNA TGTGCCAGCAGTTCATCTAAGGAGGGAGGCTGGCGACACCTATACTACGAGCAGTACTTC. Encoded protein: CASSSSKEGGWRHLYYEQYF. The gene calls are TRBV25-1 and TRBJ2-7; maybe TRBD2 (6 bases). CDR3 size: 20 residues. Germline CDR1 and CDR2: MGHDK and SYGVNS. V shed 5 bases and J shed 3 bases, with 32 bases lying between them.

This clonotype was seen just once. At one boundary the junction diverges from the germline segment, which might be a read error. This CDR3 is CASSSPLMDTPYF. The CDR3, as DNA: TGTGCCAGCAGTTCGCCTCTAATGGATACGCCGTATTTT. The rearrangement uses TRBV27 and TRBJ2-3; D gene uncertain. Germline CDR1 MNHEY, CDR2 SMNVEV (reference sequence). The CDR3 has 13 residues.

This clonotype was observed a few times. The V and J genes are TRBV3-1 and TRBJ1-2, with TRBD1 as a possible D gene (5 bases). The CDR3 loop spans 13 amino acids. Per the germline V gene, CDR1 is LGHDT and CDR2 is YNNKEL (reference sequence). With 3 bases removed from V and 6 bases from J, the gap between germline ends came to 11 bases. CDR3: CASSQQGSNGYTF. CDR3 in DNA: TGTGCCAGCAGCCAGCAGGGTTCCAATGGCTACACCTTC.

This sequence joins TRBV27 and TRBJ1-1; tentative D call: TRBD1 (6 bases). CDR1 and CDR2 (germline): MNHEY, SMNVEV (reference sequence). The CDR3 runs to 13 residues. Trimming shortened V by 5 bases and J by 5 bases, and 12 bases separated the two germline ends. The CDR3 coding sequence is TGTGCCAGCAGTAACAGGGACGTAACTGAAGCTTTCTTT. Encoded protein: CASSNRDVTEAFF.